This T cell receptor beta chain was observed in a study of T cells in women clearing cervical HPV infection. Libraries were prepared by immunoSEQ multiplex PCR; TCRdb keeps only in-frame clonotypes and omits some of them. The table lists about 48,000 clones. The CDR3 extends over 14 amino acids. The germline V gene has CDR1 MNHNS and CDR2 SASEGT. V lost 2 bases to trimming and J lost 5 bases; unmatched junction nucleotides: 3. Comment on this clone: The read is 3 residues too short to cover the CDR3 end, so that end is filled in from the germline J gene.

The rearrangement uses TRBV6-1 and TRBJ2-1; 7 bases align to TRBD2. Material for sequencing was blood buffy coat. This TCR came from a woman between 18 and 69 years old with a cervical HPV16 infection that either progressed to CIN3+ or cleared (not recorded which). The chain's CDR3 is CASSESGKNNEQFF. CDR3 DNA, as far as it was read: TGTGCCAGCAGTGAAAGCGGGAAAAACAATGAG.